The TCR beta chain under discussion was sequenced for a study of CD8 T cells in Susac syndrome. The germline V gene has CDR1 DFQATT and CDR2 SNEGSKA (reference sequence). The CDR3 consists of 16 residues. J was trimmed by 0 bases and V by 1 base; bases with no gene match: 7. cDNA came from roughly 0.5 to 1 ug RNA primed by random hexamers. The authors amplified TCR beta CDR3 across 54 Vbeta and 13 Jbeta using immunoSEQ multiplex PCR. TCRdb analysed the immunoSEQ multiplex PCR reads with MiXCR anew, one entry per CDR3 protein. The table includes fewer than 150,000 distinct CDR3 sequences, around 94% detected once. FACS enriched CD8+ TEMRA cells, while bulk CD8+ and CD4+ were negatively isolated.

The chain combines TRBV20-1 with TRBJ2-3; 7 nucleotides line up with TRBD2. This clonotype was obtained from a human donor in good health. The sample taken for sequencing was CD8+ T cells from PBMCs. CDR3 protein: CSARVEGGPSTDTQYF. The CDR3 region has the DNA TGCAGTGCTAGAGTTGAGGGAGGGCCTAGCACAGATACGCAGTATTTT.